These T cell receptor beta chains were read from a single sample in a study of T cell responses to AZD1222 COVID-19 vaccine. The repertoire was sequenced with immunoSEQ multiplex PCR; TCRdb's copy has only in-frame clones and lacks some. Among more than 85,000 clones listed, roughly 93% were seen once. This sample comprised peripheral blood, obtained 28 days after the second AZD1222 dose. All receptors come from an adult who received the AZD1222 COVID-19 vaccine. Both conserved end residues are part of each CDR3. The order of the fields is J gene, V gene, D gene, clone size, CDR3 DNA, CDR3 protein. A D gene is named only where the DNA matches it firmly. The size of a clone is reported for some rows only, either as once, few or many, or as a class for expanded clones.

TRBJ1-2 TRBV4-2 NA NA TGTGCCAGCAGCCAATCAGGGGACGGCTATGGCTACACCTTC CASSQSGDGYGYTF
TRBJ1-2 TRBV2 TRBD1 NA TGTGCCAGCAGTACGGGACAGGGCTATGGCTACACCTTC CASSTGQGYGYTF
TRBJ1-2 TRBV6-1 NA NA TGTGCCAGCAGTGAAGCTTATGCGGGGACAAGGACGAACTATGGCTACACCTTC CASSEAYAGTRTNYGYTF
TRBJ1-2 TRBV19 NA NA TGTGCCAGTACGGAGAGCCCCGGGGGTTACAGGGCAAACTATGGCTACACCTTC CASTESPGGYRANYGYTF
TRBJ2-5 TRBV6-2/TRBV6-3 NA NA TGTGCCAGCAGCCCCTCTCGAGGCCCGGGGAGAGAGACCCAGTACTTC CASSPSRGPGRETQYF
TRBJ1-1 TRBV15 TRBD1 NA TGTGCCACCAGCACCTCAGGGGGGGACACTGAAGCTTTCTTT CATSTSGGDTEAFF
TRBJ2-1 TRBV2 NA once TGTGCCAGCCCCCGGGAATACGTCCACAATGAGCAGTTCTTC CASPREYVHNEQFF
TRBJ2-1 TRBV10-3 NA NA TGTGCCATCAGTGAGTTTACAAACAATGAGCAGTTCTTC CAISEFTNNEQFF
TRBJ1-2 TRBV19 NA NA TGTGCCAGTAGTATCCTAACCGGCTGGGTATATGGCTACACCTTC CASSILTGWVYGYTF
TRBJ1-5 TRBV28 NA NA TGTGCCAGCAGCTCGGGGGTCGTCTATCAGCCCCAGCATTTT CASSSGVVYQPQHF
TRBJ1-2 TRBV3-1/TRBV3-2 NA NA TGTGCCAGCAGCCAAGTCTCCGCGGGGTTTCCTAACTATGGCTACACCTTC CASSQVSAGFPNYGYTF
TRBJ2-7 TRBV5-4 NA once TGTGCCAGCAGCTGGCCCGAGCAGTACTTC CASSWPEQYF
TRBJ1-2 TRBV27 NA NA TGTGCCATCAGGACAGCCAGAGGCTACACCTTC CAIRTARGYTF
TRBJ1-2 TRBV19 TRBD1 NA TGTGCCAGAAGGGGGCGGAGGGTTCAAGGTGGCTACACCTTC CARRGRRVQGGYTF
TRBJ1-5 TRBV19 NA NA TGTGCCAGTAGTATCAGTTTCCGACGCAATCAGCCCCAGCATTTT CASSISFRRNQPQHF
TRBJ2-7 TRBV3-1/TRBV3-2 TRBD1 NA TGTGCCAGCAGCCAAGTCGGACAGGGAAACTACGAGCAGTACTTC CASSQVGQGNYEQYF
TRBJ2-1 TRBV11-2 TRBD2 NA TGTGCCAGCAGCAAGACTAGCGTTTACAATGAGCAGTTCTTC CASSKTSVYNEQFF
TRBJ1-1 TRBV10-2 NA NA TGCGCCAGCAGTGAGTTGACGGGTATCGAAGCTTTCTTT CASSELTGIEAFF
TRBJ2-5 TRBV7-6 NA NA TGTGCCAGCAGCTTAACTACGCAAGAGACCCAGTACTTC CASSLTTQETQYF
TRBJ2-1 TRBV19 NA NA TGTGCCAGTAGTATATCTGGCGGGGAGTACAATGAGCAGTTCTTC CASSISGGEYNEQFF
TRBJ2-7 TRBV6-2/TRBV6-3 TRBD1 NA TGTGCCAGCAGCAGCACGCAGGGGGCAAAGTACGAGCAGTACTTC CASSSTQGAKYEQYF
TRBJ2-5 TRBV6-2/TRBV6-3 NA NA TGTGCCAGCAGTGCCAGGGTTTCCGAGACCCAGTACTTC CASSARVSETQYF
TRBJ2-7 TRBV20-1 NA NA TGCAGTGCTATGAGCCGCAACGAGCAGTACTTC CSAMSRNEQYF
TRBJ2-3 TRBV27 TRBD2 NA TGTGCCACTGCCGTTACCGCTAGCGGGGGAATTACAGATACGCAGTATTTT CATAVTASGGITDTQYF
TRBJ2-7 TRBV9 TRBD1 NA TGTGCCAGCAGCGTAGGTTCAGGGACAGTGTCCTACGAGCAGTACTTC CASSVGSGTVSYEQYF
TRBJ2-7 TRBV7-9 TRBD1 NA TGTGCCAGTCAAATCTCGTCGGGACAGGTTTCCTACGAGCAGTACTTC CASQISSGQVSYEQYF
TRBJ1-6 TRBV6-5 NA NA TGTGCCAGCAGTTACAAGGGGGAGGATTCACCCCTCCACTTT CASSYKGEDSPLHF
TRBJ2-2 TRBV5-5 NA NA TGTGCCAGCAGCTTACCAGGGGCCCAGGCCGGGGAGCTGTTTTTT CASSLPGAQAGELFF
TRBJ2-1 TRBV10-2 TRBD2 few TGCGCCAGCAGTGTAGCGGGAGGGAGCAATGAGCAGTTCTTC CASSVAGGSNEQFF
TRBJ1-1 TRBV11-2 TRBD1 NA TGTGCCAGCAGCTTAAAGGACAGGGGGTACACTGAAGCTTTCTTT CASSLKDRGYTEAFF
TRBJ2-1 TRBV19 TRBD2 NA TGTGCCAGTAGTGTGGGACTAGCGGGGCACAATGAGCAGTTCTTC CASSVGLAGHNEQFF
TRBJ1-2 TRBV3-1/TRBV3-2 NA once TGTGCCAGCAGCCAAGGACCGGGGGGCTACACCTTC CASSQGPGGYTF
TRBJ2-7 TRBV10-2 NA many TGCGCCAGCATTCTCCGGGACACCTACGAGCAGTACTTC CASILRDTYEQYF
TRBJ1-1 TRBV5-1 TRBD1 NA TGCGCCAGCTACGGACAGGGAAAAACTGAAGCTTTCTTT CASYGQGKTEAFF
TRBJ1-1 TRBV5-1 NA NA TGCGCCAGCAGCTTTGTTGGTGAGTATGAAGCTTTCTTT CASSFVGEYEAFF
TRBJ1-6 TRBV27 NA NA TGTGCCAGCAGTTTTGGCCTGGGCAATTCACCCCTCCACTTT CASSFGLGNSPLHF
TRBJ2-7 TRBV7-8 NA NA TGTGCCAGCAGCTTACGAGCCTACGAGCAGTACTTC CASSLRAYEQYF
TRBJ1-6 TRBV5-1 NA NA TGCGCCAGCAGCTTGGCCTTAAGGTGGGATTCACCCCTCCACTTT CASSLALRWDSPLHF
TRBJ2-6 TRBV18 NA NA TGTGCCAGCTCACCACTTCCCACCGCGACTGGGGCCAACGTCCTGACTTTC CASSPLPTATGANVLTF
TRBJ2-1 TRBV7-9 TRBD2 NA TGTGCCAGCAGCTTAGCGCCGCTAGCGGGAGGGTACAATGAGCAGTTCTTC CASSLAPLAGGYNEQFF
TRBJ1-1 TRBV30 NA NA TGTGCCTGGAGCGCGAGCGGCACTGAAGCTTTCTTT CAWSASGTEAFF
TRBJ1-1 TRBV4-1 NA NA TGCGCCAGCAGCCAAGAAACGGGACATGAGAACACTGAAGCTTTCTTT CASSQETGHENTEAFF
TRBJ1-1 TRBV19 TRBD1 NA TGTGCCAGTAAGGGACAGCAGAACACTGAAGCTTTCTTT CASKGQQNTEAFF
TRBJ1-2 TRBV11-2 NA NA TGTGCCAGCAGCTCTGGACAGTCCAACTATGGCTACACCTTC CASSSGQSNYGYTF
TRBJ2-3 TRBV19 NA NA TGTGCCAGTAGTCAAACTACTGCCACAGATACGCAGTATTTT CASSQTTATDTQYF
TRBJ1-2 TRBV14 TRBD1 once TGTGCCAGCAGCCAAGATGAGGGGGCGCCGGCTAGTGGCGGCTACACCTTC CASSQDEGAPASGGYTF
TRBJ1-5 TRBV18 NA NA TGTGCCAGCTCACCACAGGGACAGCCCCAGCATTTT CASSPQGQPQHF
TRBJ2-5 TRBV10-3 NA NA TGTGCCATCTCCCCTGCAGGGGCAGGGGTAGAGACCCAGTACTTC CAISPAGAGVETQYF
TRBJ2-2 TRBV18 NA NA TGTGCCAGCTCACCGGACTTATCCACCGGGGAGCTGTTTTTT CASSPDLSTGELFF
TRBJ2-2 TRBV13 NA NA TGTGCCAGCAGCTTACGGCAGGGAGGTATCGGGGAGCTGTTTTTT CASSLRQGGIGELFF
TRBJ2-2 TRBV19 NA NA TGTGCCAGTATCAGGGAGGACACCGGGGAGCTGTTTTTT CASIREDTGELFF
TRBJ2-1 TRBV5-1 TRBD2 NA TGCGCCAGCAGCCAAAGCGGGGAGCACAATGAGCAGTTCTTC CASSQSGEHNEQFF
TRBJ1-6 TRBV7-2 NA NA TGTGCCAGCAGTGCGGCGTATTCACCCCTCCACTTT CASSAAYSPLHF
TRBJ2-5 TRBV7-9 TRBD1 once TGTGCCAGCAGTAACAGGGGAAATCAAGAGACCCAGTACTTC CASSNRGNQETQYF